These 13 T cell receptor beta chains were all obtained from the same sample, sequenced in a study of T cells in localized non-small cell lung cancer. TCRdb's copy holds only in-frame clones and misses some; the assay was immunoSEQ multiplex PCR. The sample holds some 52,000 clones, 80% to 90% seen once. The sequenced sample was peripheral blood, obtained before any cancer treatment. The receptors here all came from a male donor aged 60 or over with stage III squamous cell lung carcinoma.

The chain joins TRBV10-3 to TRBJ1-2; possibly TRBD1 for D (5 bases). Germline CDR1 reads ENHRY; CDR2 reads SYGVKD. The CDR3 runs 14 residues. The ends were cut back, 4 bases at V and 2 bases at J, with 11 bases in the middle. CDR3 DNA: TGTGCCATCAGTGGGGGGGGTAACAACTATGGCTACACCTTC. Translating gives CAISGGGNNYGYTF.

CDR3 nucleotides: TGTGCCAGCAGCTTAAATCCAGATAATGAGCAGTTCTTC. As protein: CASSLNPDNEQFF. The chain employs TRBV5-5 and TRBJ2-1; no firm D call. There are 13 residues in the CDR3. The germline V and J ends were trimmed by 2 bases and 7 bases, with 10 bases remaining between them. Germline-derived CDR1 and CDR2 are SGHKS and YYEKEE (reference sequence).

The chain couples TRBV19 to TRBJ2-7, with unresolved D. The V end lost 1 base, the J end lost 3 bases, and 10 bases lay between the germline ends. Looked up from germline, CDR1 is LNHDA and CDR2 is SQIVND (reference sequence). The CDR3 loop spans 14 amino acids. The DNA for the CDR3 is TGTGCCAGTAGTATAGGAGCAGGTTTCTACGAGCAGTACTTC. It specifies CASSIGAGFYEQYF.

This rearrangement joins TRBV18 to TRBJ2-5, with 11 bases matching TRBD2. CDR1 KGHSH and CDR2 LQKENI come from the germline V gene. The CDR3 totals 18 residues. Trimming removed 0 bases from V and 11 bases from J; junction bases left unmatched: 17. The CDR3 region has the DNA TGTGCCAGCTCACCACCCCGAGGGACTAGCGGTCCCCCGCTTAAGCAGTACTTC. The encoded protein is CASSPPRGTSGPPLKQYF.

The chain has TRBV9 and TRBJ2-1; D is undetermined. V gave up 4 bases and J gave up 0 bases, with 8 bases separating them. This CDR3 has 14 residues. Germline assignment: CDR1 SGDLS and CDR2 YYNGEE. Here the CDR3 reads CASSPGSSYNEQFF. The DNA of the CDR3 is TGTGCCAGCAGCCCCGGTAGCTCCTACAATGAGCAGTTCTTC.

J is TRBJ1-1 and V is TRBV2, with D uncertain. From germline, CDR1 is SNHLY and CDR2 FYNNEI. This CDR3 has 12 amino acids. The V and J ends lost 8 bases and 6 bases respectively, with 13 bases between them. CDR3 loop: CASDSTRAEAFF. DNA for the CDR3: TGTGCCAGCGATTCCACGAGAGCTGAAGCTTTCTTT.

As concerns this clone: A much larger clone differs from this one at a single base, so this may be a read error. The rearrangement links TRBV5-4 to TRBJ2-2, with unresolved D. The V gene's germline CDR1 is SGHNT and CDR2 YYREEE (reference sequence). This CDR3 has 13 amino acids. V lost 2 bases, J lost 2 bases, and 4 bases lay in between. Here the CDR3 DNA reads TGTGCCAGCAGCTTAAAAAACACCGGGGAGCTGTTTTTT. Encoded protein: CASSLKNTGELFF.

The chain is built from TRBV11-3 and TRBJ2-1, with TRBD1 matching over 9 bases. The CDR3 contains 14 residues. V was pared by 5 bases and J by 3 bases, with 2 bases of the junction left unmatched. In germline, CDR1 is SGHNT, CDR2 YENEEA. CDR3 DNA: TGTGCCAGCAGCAAGGGACAGGGCTACAATGAGCAGTTCTTC. It translates to CASSKGQGYNEQFF.

The chain joins TRBV16 to TRBJ2-1; 8 nucleotides agree with TRBD1. V trimming: 4 bases; J trimming: 6 bases; junction bases outside the gene matches: 5. This CDR3 contains 14 residues. From germline, CDR1 is KGHSY and CDR2 FQNENV. CDR3 residues: CASSLGQAPNEQFF. The CDR3 DNA follows: TGTGCCAGCAGCCTGGGACAGGCCCCCAATGAGCAGTTCTTC.

This clone has just one count. V is TRBV5-1 and J is TRBJ2-1, with TRBD2 matching 9 bases. The trim removed 0 bases at V and 7 bases at J, leaving 8 bases unmatched. The CDR3 covers 16 residues. Germline assignment: CDR1 SGHRS and CDR2 YFSETQ. CDR3: CASSLDAGGPGNEQFF. The CDR3 DNA sequence: TGCGCCAGCAGCTTGGATGCGGGAGGGCCGGGGAATGAGCAGTTCTTC. Drawing the rest from reference TRBV5-1 and TRBJ2-1, the complete variable domain is KAGVTQTPRYLIKTRGQQVTLSCSPISGHRSVSWYQQTPGQGLQFLFEYFSETQRNKGNFPGRFSGRQFSNSRSEMNVSTLELGDSALYLCASSLDAGGPGNEQFFGPGTRLTVL.

V is TRBV27 and J is TRBJ2-2, with TRBD2 matching over 14 bases. The CDR3 has 18 amino acids. Germline lookup yields CDR1 MNHEY and CDR2 SMNVEV (reference sequence). Trimming removed 6 bases from V and 5 bases from J; junction bases left unmatched: 11. CDR3 DNA sequence: TGTGCCAGCAGCCGCAGACTAGCGGGGGGGCCAGGGACCGGGGAGCTGTTTTTT. It yields the protein CASSRRLAGGPGTGELFF.

The chain has TRBV19 and TRBJ1-2; D is ambiguous. The V end was cut by 6 bases, the J end by 1 base, with 12 bases between. CDR1 is LNHDA and CDR2 is SQIVND in the germline V gene (reference sequence). The CDR3 loop spans 14 amino acids. The DNA of the CDR3 is TGTGCCAGTAGCCCTAGGACGGATAACTATGGCTACACCTTC. It codes for CASSPRTDNYGYTF.

This chain connects TRBV7-6 to TRBJ1-2; D uncertain. Germline loops: CDR1 SGHVS, CDR2 FNYEAQ. The V and J ends lost 7 bases and 4 bases respectively, with 13 bases between them. The CDR3 contains 13 residues. CDR3 DNA sequence: TGTGCCAGCACAGCAGTAGGAATCTATGGCTACACCTTC. Translating it yields CASTAVGIYGYTF.